This passage covers 20 T cell receptor beta chains from one sample sequenced in a study of cytomegalovirus exposure and HLA in healthy donors. The method was immunoSEQ multiplex PCR; TCRdb's version includes in-frame clones alone and lacks a portion of them. The table records about 71,000 clones, less than 95% of them present only once. Material: PBMCs. These receptors were obtained from a woman in her late teens or twenties in good health and CMV-seronegative.

This clone was seen once. The chain is built from TRBV14 and TRBJ2-4; 8 nucleotides align to TRBD1. V trimming: 4 bases; J trimming: 8 bases; junction bases outside the gene matches: 10. This CDR3 spans 15 amino acids. Germline assignment: CDR1 SGHDN and CDR2 FVKESK. The CDR3 protein is CASSRMTGAVDIQYF. The CDR3 nucleotides are TGTGCCAGCAGCCGCATGACAGGGGCGGTGGACATTCAGTACTTC.

In DNA, the CDR3 is TGTGCCAGCAGCTTTTTAGCGGGAGTGGCAGATACGCAGTATTTT. This sequence encodes CASSFLAGVADTQYF. The chain uses TRBV9 and TRBJ2-3, with 9 positions matching TRBD2. V was clipped by 4 bases and J by 4 bases; unmatched bases: 7. The CDR3 has 15 amino acids. Germline V gene lookup returns CDR1 SGDLS and CDR2 YYNGEE.

The chain links TRBV6-4 to TRBJ1-2; maybe TRBD1 (5 bases). The CDR3 consists of 15 residues. Germline values: CDR1 MRHNA, CDR2 SNTAGT. V lost 4 bases and J lost 4, with 16 bases in between. CDR3 sequence: CASSGRQSRLYGYTF. CDR3 nucleotides: TGTGCCAGCAGTGGTCGACAGTCAAGGCTCTATGGCTACACCTTC.

This clone has just a few counts. J is TRBJ2-7 and V is TRBV28; a possible D gene is TRBD2 (6 bases). With 3 bases removed from V and 7 bases from J, the gap between germline ends came to 16 bases. Germline V gives CDR1 MDHEN, CDR2 SYDVKM. The CDR3 is 14 amino acids. The CDR3 protein is CASSLEGGSGEQYF. As DNA, the CDR3 is TGTGCCAGCAGTTTGGAAGGAGGGTCCGGGGAGCAGTACTTC.

This clone was counted once. The chain employs TRBV7-3 and TRBJ2-1, with 9 bases identical to TRBD1. The CDR3 extends over 15 amino acids. From germline, CDR1 is SGHTA and CDR2 FQGTGA. Trimming removed 5 bases from V and 6 bases from J; junction bases left unmatched: 8. The CDR3 region has the DNA TGTGCCAGCAGCACCGGGACAGGGCTACTCAATGAGCAGTTCTTC. As protein: CASSTGTGLLNEQFF. Full variable domain (outside the CDR3, taken from reference TRBV7-3 and TRBJ2-1): GAGVSQTPSNKVTEKGKYVELRCDPISGHTALYWYRQSLGQGPEFLIYFQGTGAADDSGLPNDRFFAVRPEGSVSTLKIQRTERGDSAVYLCASSTGTGLLNEQFFGPGTRLTVL.

The DNA for the CDR3 is TGTGCCAGCAGCTTGCGTCTAGCGGGGGAAGAGACCCAGTACTTC. Amino acid sequence: CASSLRLAGEETQYF. The gene calls are TRBV5-4 and TRBJ2-5; 10 bases align to TRBD2. CDR1 and CDR2 (germline): SGHNT, YYREEE (reference sequence). The CDR3 is made up of 15 amino acids. The trim removed 1 base at V and 3 bases at J, leaving 3 bases unmatched. The full variable domain, completed using reference TRBV5-4 and TRBJ2-5, is ETGVTQSPTHLIKTRGQQVTLRCSSQSGHNTVSWYQQALGQGPQFIFQYYREEENGRGNFPPRFSGLQFPNYSSELNVNALELDDSALYLCASSLRLAGEETQYFGPGTRLLVL.

The chain carries TRBV4-3 and TRBJ1-2; 10 bases are shared with TRBD1. The V and J ends lost 1 base and 7 bases, in that order; junction bases with no gene match: 6. This CDR3 region has 15 residues. The germline V gene encodes CDR1 LGHNA and CDR2 YSLEER. CDR3 in DNA: TGCGCCAGCAGCCAAGCTGACAGGGGGCTGAGTGGCTACACCTTC. Its protein is CASSQADRGLSGYTF.

V is TRBV5-1 and J is TRBJ2-5, with unresolved D. V was trimmed by 1 base and J by 1 base, leaving 11 bases between them. The CDR3 runs to 15 residues. CDR1 and CDR2 (germline): SGHRS, YFSETQ. The DNA for the CDR3 is TGCGCCAGCAGCTTGAAGAGGCCAGCCCAAGAGACCCAGTACTTC. Protein: CASSLKRPAQETQYF.

This chain connects TRBV7-8 to TRBJ2-7; 11 bases line up with TRBD2. V trimming: 1 base; J trimming: 0 bases; junction bases outside the gene matches: 5. CDR3 length: 17 residues. CDR1 and CDR2 (germline): SGHVS, FQNEAQ. CDR3 sequence (DNA): TGTGCCAGCAGCTTAGGACTAGCGGGGTTGAGCTCCTACGAGCAGTACTTC. Encoded protein: CASSLGLAGLSSYEQYF.

V is TRBV4-2 and J is TRBJ2-3; D may be TRBD2 (7 bases). Trimming cost V 1 base and J 6 bases, with 11 bases left between them. The CDR3 is 14 residues long. Germline values: CDR1 LGHNA, CDR2 YNFKEQ. CDR3 amino acids: CASSQGEGGDTQYF. CDR3 DNA: TGTGCCAGCAGCCAAGGGGAGGGGGGGGATACGCAGTATTTT.

This chain links TRBV10-3 with TRBJ2-5; 7 bases are shared with TRBD1. J lost 4 bases, V lost 0 bases, and 8 bases had no gene match. The length of the CDR3 is 16 residues. Germline CDR1 ENHRY, CDR2 SYGVKD. The CDR3 DNA sequence: TGTGCCATCAGTGAGTCCGGAAAGGGGGCCGGAGAGACCCAGTACTTC. Its translation: CAISESGKGAGETQYF.

V is TRBV5-1 and J is TRBJ1-1; D not resolved. This CDR3 contains 14 residues. V was shortened by 0 bases and J by 0 bases, with 6 bases between the two germline ends. Germline values: CDR1 SGHRS, CDR2 YFSETQ. In DNA form, the CDR3 reads TGCGCCAGCAGCTTGGAACCGGTGAACACTGAAGCTTTCTTT. It yields the protein CASSLEPVNTEAFF.

This clone was recorded only once. A read error may account for a junction end that differs from germline. The genes are TRBV7-9 and TRBJ1-2; the match to TRBD1 covers 7 bases. The CDR3 extends over 11 amino acids. Looked up from germline, CDR1 is SEHNR and CDR2 is FQNEAQ (reference sequence). CDR3 in amino acids: CASSLDGQVAF. The CDR3 bases are TGTGCCAGCAGCTTAGATGGACAGGTGGCGTTC.

This chain links TRBV5-1 with TRBJ1-1; TRBD1 might be the D (5 bases). Germline assignment: CDR1 SGHRS and CDR2 YFSETQ. The CDR3 spans 14 residues. The V and J ends lost 4 bases and 1 base respectively, with 11 bases between them. The CDR3 DNA sequence: TGCGCCAGCAGCAGGGGACTTGCGAACACTGAAGCTTTCTTT. The encoded protein is CASSRGLANTEAFF.

This rearrangement joins TRBV7-3 to TRBJ2-7, with 10 bases identical to TRBD1. The length of the CDR3 is 13 residues. Trimming cost V 6 bases and J 4 bases; bases outside gene matches: 3. Germline values: CDR1 SGHTA, CDR2 FQGTGA. CDR3 sequence reads: CASSRTGGYEQYF. For the CDR3, the DNA is TGTGCCAGCAGTCGGACAGGGGGTTACGAGCAGTACTTC.

J is TRBJ1-2 and V is TRBV9, with TRBD1 identical over 7 bases. The CDR3 length is 15 residues. The junction had 6 bases not matched to a gene; V was cut back by 4 bases and J by 0 bases. The V gene's germline CDR1 is SGDLS and CDR2 YYNGEE. CDR3 residues: CASSTGAGANYGYTF. CDR3 DNA sequence: TGTGCCAGCAGCACAGGGGCAGGGGCTAACTATGGCTACACCTTC.

This CDR3 reads CASSPQGGGYGYTF. CDR3 nucleotides: TGTGCCAGCAGTCCGCAGGGAGGCGGCTATGGCTACACCTTC. V usage is TRBV27 and J usage is TRBJ1-2; D possibly corresponds to TRBD1 (5 bases). Trimming removed 5 bases from V and 4 bases from J, with 14 bases in between. The CDR3 sequence is 14 residues long. Germline V gene data show CDR1 as MNHEY and CDR2 as SMNVEV (reference sequence).

The chain joins TRBV19 to TRBJ1-5; D may be TRBD1 (6 bases). The CDR3 is made up of 15 amino acids. CDR1 and CDR2 from the germline V gene are LNHDA and SQIVND (reference sequence). V lost 5 bases and J 3 bases, leaving 14 bases between the germline ends. CDR3 loop: CASSQMRGPNQPQHF. CDR3 DNA: TGTGCCAGTAGTCAAATGCGGGGGCCCAATCAGCCCCAGCATTTT.

V is TRBV6-5 and J is TRBJ1-4; TRBD1 might be the D (5 bases). The germline V and J ends were trimmed by 2 bases and 7 bases, with 14 bases remaining between them. This CDR3 has 15 amino acids. The germline CDR1 and CDR2 sequences are MNHEY and SVGAGI. This chain's CDR3 is CASSYRQPPSEKLFF. The CDR3 DNA sequence: TGTGCCAGCAGTTACCGACAGCCACCTTCTGAAAAACTGTTTTTT.

The chain employs TRBV10-1 and TRBJ2-5, with 9 positions matching TRBD2. Trimming removed 4 bases from V and 4 bases from J; junction bases left unmatched: 1. The CDR3 totals 13 residues. Germline V CDR1 and CDR2: WNHNN, SYGVQD (reference sequence). The CDR3 bases are TGCGCCAGCAGTGTGACTAGCGGAGAGACCCAGTACTTC. Encoded protein: CASSVTSGETQYF.